This T cell receptor beta chain was captured in a study of OX40 agonist ivuxolimab in advanced cancers. Looking at the study overall: Ivuxolimab, an agonistic anti-OX40 (CD134) antibody, was given to patients.

Study results and caveats: Clones of CD4+ and CD8+ blood T cells grew by week 6 at doses of 0.1 to 3.0 mg/kg. Compared with CD4+, CD8+ T cells on average had more expanded clones.

The method was immunoSEQ multiplex PCR; TCRdb's version includes in-frame clones alone and lacks a portion of them. The sample includes about 92,000 clones, around 90% of them seen just once. To note about this clone: No antigen is known for it.

The sequenced sample was CD4+ or CD8+ T cells sorted from blood, obtained in a trial of the OX40 agonist ivuxolimab. This receptor was identified in an adult with an advanced solid tumor such as melanoma, head and neck, liver or kidney cancer.

The CDR3 region is CASSRSGSLDTQYF. The CDR3 DNA reads TGTGCCAGCAGCCGTAGCGGGAGTTTAGATACGCAGTATTTT. The V call is TRBV7-2, the J call TRBJ2-3; 9 bases line up with TRBD2. V lost 5 bases and J lost 5; bases outside the gene matches: 5. The CDR3 is 14 residues long. Germline lookup yields CDR1 SGHTA and CDR2 FQGNSA.